This is a list of T cell receptor beta chains from one sample in a study of metastatic and nonmetastatic thyroid tumors. Using MiXCR, TCRdb re-called clones from the PCR reads. Among 45,000 to 60,000 clones listed, roughly a sixth were seen once. Sequenced sample: blood. All receptors derive from a female donor with papillary thyroid cancer or a benign thyroid nodule (not recorded which). Some clones in this sample may be carry-over from other donors' samples. Both conserved end residues are part of each CDR3. The D gene is left open where the match is weak. Clone size is stated in some rows and not others, as once, few, many or a class when expanded.

D: .; size: many; V: TRBV5-1; J: TRBJ2-7; CDR3: CASSLDGTGNEQYF; DNA: TGCGCCAGCAGCTTGGACGGAACAGGGAATGAGCAGTACTTC
D: .; size: once; V: TRBV20-1; J: TRBJ1-2; CDR3: CGATSAWVVAYGYTF; DNA: TGCGGTGCTACCTCAGCATGGGTTGTTGCCTATGGCTACACCTTC
D: TRBD1; size: many; V: TRBV20-1; J: TRBJ2-1; CDR3: CSASEAFGDRGYNEQFF; DNA: TGCAGTGCTAGTGAGGCTTTCGGGGACAGGGGGTACAATGAGCAGTTCTTC
D: .; size: many; V: TRBV20-1; J: TRBJ2-1; CDR3: CSAQTGPSYNEQFF; DNA: TGCAGTGCCCAGACAGGTCCCTCTTACAATGAGCAGTTCTTC
D: .; size: .; V: TRBV6-2/TRBV6-3; J: TRBJ2-1; CDR3: CASSYSMFSTSNEHFF; DNA: TGTGCCAGCAGTTACTCGATGTTTTCTACCTCGAATGAGCATTTCTTC
D: .; size: many; V: TRBV6-4; J: TRBJ2-2; CDR3: CASSDSRDTGELFF; DNA: TGTGCCAGCAGTGACTCGCGGGACACCGGGGAGCTGTTTTTT
D: .; size: .; V: TRBV11-2; J: TRBJ2-3; CDR3: CVSSPSPNTDTQYF; DNA: TGTGTCAGCAGTCCTTCCCCAAACACAGATACGCAGTATTTT
D: TRBD1; size: many; V: TRBV7-7; J: TRBJ1-2; CDR3: CASSHPRNPTGDEQYGYTF; DNA: TGTGCCAGCAGCCATCCTAGGAATCCGACAGGGGACGAACAATATGGCTACACCTTC
D: .; size: .; V: TRBV20-1; J: TRBJ2-5; CDR3: CSDRPLRDSAPRETQYF; DNA: TGCAGTGATAGACCCCTAAGGGATTCCGCGCCAAGAGAGACGCAGTACTTC
D: .; size: few; V: TRBV6-2/TRBV6-3; J: TRBJ1-1; CDR3: CASSYPTGGNEAFF; DNA: TGTGCCAGCAGTTACCCGACAGGAGGCAATGAAGCTTTCTTT
D: .; size: many; V: TRBV12-3/TRBV12-4; J: TRBJ1-5; CDR3: CASSQGAGGGPQHF; DNA: TGTGCCAGCAGTCAGGGCGCGGGGGGAGGGCCCCAGCATTTT
D: .; size: few; V: TRBV6-5; J: TRBJ2-4; CDR3: CASSSGRGSRDIQYF; DNA: TGTGCCAGCAGTTCGGGGAGGGGGAGTCGGGACATTCAGTACTTC
D: .; size: few; V: TRBV28; J: TRBJ1-2; CDR3: CASSLLGRVEIYVYTF; DNA: TGTGCCAGCAGTTTACTGGGTAGGGTAGAGATATATGTCTACACCTTC
D: TRBD2; size: many; V: TRBV30; J: TRBJ2-3; CDR3: CAWSRPTGLAGMDTQYF; DNA: TGTGCCTGGAGTCGCCCTACGGGACTAGCGGGAATGGATACGCAGTATTTT
D: .; size: .; V: TRBV27; J: TRBJ1-5; CDR3: CASILWPDNQPQHF; DNA: TGTGCCAGCATTTTATGGCCCGATAATCAGCCCCAGCATTTT
D: .; size: .; V: TRBV2; J: TRBJ2-7; CDR3: CASSEIITYEQYF; DNA: TGTGCCAGCAGTGAGATTATTACTTACGAGCAGTACTTC
D: .; size: .; V: TRBV18; J: TRBJ2-2; CDR3: CASSAQGATGELFF; DNA: TGTGCCAGCTCAGCACAGGGTGCCACCGGGGAGCTGTTTTTT
D: TRBD1; size: .; V: TRBV4-1; J: TRBJ1-2; CDR3: CASRPGTVTYGYTF; DNA: TGCGCCAGCAGACCCGGGACAGTTACCTATGGCTACACCTTC
D: TRBD2; size: many; V: TRBV9; J: TRBJ2-2; CDR3: CASSVSGGFSGELFF; DNA: TGTGCCAGCAGCGTAAGCGGGGGTTTCAGCGGGGAGCTGTTTTTT
D: .; size: many; V: TRBV11-2; J: TRBJ2-5; CDR3: CASSLEGGGGVETQYF; DNA: TGTGCCAGCAGCTTAGAAGGGGGGGGAGGAGTGGAGACCCAGTACTTC
D: TRBD1; size: many; V: TRBV18; J: TRBJ2-1; CDR3: CASSPLRQGFNEQFF; DNA: TGTGCCAGCTCACCCCTGAGACAGGGTTTCAATGAGCAGTTCTTC
D: .; size: few; V: TRBV27; J: TRBJ2-7; CDR3: CASSRVLDDQYF; DNA: TGTGCCAGCAGCAGGGTGCTTGACGATCAGTACTTC
D: TRBD2; size: .; V: TRBV2; J: TRBJ2-2; CDR3: CASSATLGTSGRARGELFF; DNA: TGTGCCAGCAGTGCAACGCTAGGGACTAGCGGGAGGGCCCGGGGGGAGCTGTTTTTT
D: .; size: many; V: TRBV9; J: TRBJ2-1; CDR3: CASSVTGRNEQFF; DNA: TGTGCCAGCAGCGTTACAGGGCGTAATGAGCAGTTCTTC
D: .; size: many; V: TRBV30; J: TRBJ1-2; CDR3: CAWNVAPSYYGYTF; DNA: TGTGCCTGGAATGTGGCACCTTCTTACTATGGCTACACCTTC
D: .; size: .; V: TRBV11-2; J: TRBJ2-7; CDR3: CASSLDRGYEHYF; DNA: TGTGCCAGCAGCTTAGATCGGGGTTACGAGCATTACTTC
D: .; size: .; V: TRBV7-8; J: TRBJ2-2; CDR3: CASSLVLAGPNTGELFF; DNA: TGTGCCAGCAGCTTAGTCCTGGCAGGACCGAACACCGGGGAGCTGTTTTTT